This record looks at one T cell receptor beta chain sequence and its context. Produced via immunoSEQ multiplex PCR; TCRdb's table is partial and in-frame only. The sample lists about 160,000 clones; over 75% were seen once. This record comes from a study of blood T cell repertoires in COVID-19. J was trimmed by 6 bases and V by 6 bases; bases with no gene match: 9. Germline V gene sequence: CDR1 LNHDA, CDR2 SQIVND (reference sequence). The CDR3 contains 14 residues. The chain employs TRBV19 and TRBJ2-7; 9 nucleotides match TRBD1. The sequence was collected from a man older than 75 with COVID-19, enrolled during active disease. Specimen: peripheral blood. The CDR3 loop reads CASSLGTGTSEQYF. The CDR3 region has the DNA TGTGCCAGTAGCCTCGGGACAGGGACCTCCGAGCAGTACTTC.